These T cell receptor beta chains were read from a single sample in a study of molecular identifiers for immune sequencing clone quantification. TCRdb re-called the PCR reads with MiXCR, one entry per CDR3 protein. The sample gives about 510,000 distinct CDR3 sequences, about 21% of which show up once; approximately 0.84% is in the top ten. Sequenced sample: naive CD8+ T cells from blood, with Jurkat cell RNA spiked in. These receptors were obtained from a human donor in good health. Some libraries in this study had Jurkat cell RNA spiked in. The CDR3 runs from the conserved cysteine through the conserved F or W. D genes are given only for firm matches. For some rows the clone size is stated as once, few or many, or as a class when expanded; others skip it.

few TRBJ2-7 TRBV12-3/TRBV12-4 TRBD1 TGTGCCAGCAGTATCACAGGGGCCCACTACGAGCAGTACTTC CASSITGAHYEQYF
many TRBJ2-3 TRBV6-5 TRBD1 TGTGCCAGCAGAGACATGGGACAGTCACTAGATACGCAGTATTTT CASRDMGQSLDTQYF
few TRBJ2-7 TRBV20-1 TRBD1 TGCAGTGCTAGAGATTTGGCAGGGGGCCGTCCCGCCTACGAGCAGTACTTC CSARDLAGGRPAYEQYF
NA TRBJ2-1 TRBV27 TRBD2 TGTGCCAGCAGTTTAAGCGGGAGGGCCGGTGAGCAGTTCTTC CASSLSGRAGEQFF
NA TRBJ1-6 TRBV4-1 TRBD1 TGCGCCAGCAGCCACCAAACAGGGGCGACTAATTCACCCCTCCACTTT CASSHQTGATNSPLHF
many TRBJ2-7 TRBV5-1 NA TGCGCCAGCAGCTTTACCCGGGCCCTTGACGAGCAGTACTTC CASSFTRALDEQYF
NA TRBJ2-7 TRBV27 NA TGTGCCAGCAGTCTCTGGCCCCCCCCGGGACAAGCCTACGAGCAGTACTTC CASSLWPPPGQAYEQYF
NA TRBJ1-5 TRBV12-3/TRBV12-4 NA TGTGCCAGCAGCACCGGGTGGAGCGATCAGCCCCAGCATTTT CASSTGWSDQPQHF
NA TRBJ2-7 TRBV19 TRBD2 TGTGCCAGTAGAGGACTAGCGGAGTCCTACGAGCAGTACTTC CASRGLAESYEQYF
NA TRBJ2-5 TRBV23-1 NA TGCGCCAGCAGTCAATCTGGGTACCAAGAGACCCAGTACTTC CASSQSGYQETQYF
NA TRBJ2-1 TRBV4-2 NA TGTGCCAGCAGCCAAGGGTCTGAGCAGTTCTTC CASSQGSEQFF
once TRBJ2-7 TRBV6-2/TRBV6-3 TRBD2 TGTGCCAGCAGCCCCGCTAGCGGTTCCCACGAGCAGTACTTC CASSPASGSHEQYF